This T cell receptor (beta chain) was sequenced during a study of vaccination and CD4 T cells after COVID-19. Treatment defined: roughly 10-day PBMC culture with coronavirus spike peptide pools or control peptides (ViraFEST assay). In the ViraFEST assay, peptide-pool expansion preceded TCR sequencing of expanded clonotypes. The CDR3 contains 17 residues. CDR1 MNHNS and CDR2 SASEGT come from the germline V gene. V shed 0 bases and J shed 5 bases, with 19 bases lying between them. The study sequenced cultured CD4+ T cell DNA using the Oncomine TCR Beta short-read assay. MiXCR, applied by TCRdb to the PCR reads, yields one record per CDR3 protein. The sample lists about 12,000 distinct CDR3 sequences, around 64% occurring once. Regarding this clonotype: Antigen unknown.

Material: CD4+ T cells from blood, cultured in vitro, obtained before SARS-CoV-2 vaccination. The TCR comes from a human donor who had recovered from COVID-19. The V and J genes are TRBV6-1 and TRBJ2-5; the D call may be TRBD1 or TRBD2 (5 bases each). Here the CDR3 reads CASSEARRVTSGETQYF. Written as DNA, the CDR3 is TGTGCCAGCAGTGAAGCTCGGCGGGTTACCTCAGGGGAGACCCAGTACTTC.